Presented here are 24 T cell receptor beta chains from one specimen sequenced in a study of human T cells and chemical hapten exposure. Time point denoted: pre-sensitization, week 0. Regarding treatment: therapeutic diphenylcyclopropenone sensitization with weekly scalp DPC. TCRdb reprocessed the RACE reads with MiXCR, giving one entry per CDR3 protein. This table holds more than 80,000 distinct CDR3 sequences, 10% to 15% found once. The material was whole blood, obtained in connection with sensitization to the hapten diphenylcyclopropenone (DPC). These receptors originate from a woman between 50 and 59 years old with alopecia areata. Some clones in this sample may be carry-over from other donors' samples.

This clonotype was seen repeatedly, ten times or more. The chain carries TRBV18 and TRBJ1-5; D remains unclear. The CDR3 totals 15 residues. The V end was cut by 5 bases, the J end by 1 base, with 12 bases between. Per the germline V gene, CDR1 is KGHSH and CDR2 is LQKENI. The CDR3 bases are TGTGCCAGCTCAGGCGGGCAATGGAGCAATCAGCCCCAGCATTTT. Translating it yields CASSGGQWSNQPQHF.

This clonotype turned up a few times. This chain connects TRBV2 to TRBJ1-2; D possibly corresponds to TRBD1 (5 bases). Germline CDR1 is SNHLY and CDR2 is FYNNEI. The length of the CDR3 is 13 residues. V was cut by 1 base and J by 6 bases, with 9 bases left in between. The CDR3 region is CASSEGAGHGYTF. CDR3 coding DNA: TGTGCCAGCAGTGAAGGGGCAGGGCATGGCTACACCTTC.

This chain joins TRBV18 and TRBJ1-1, with no clear D. Per the germline V gene, CDR1 is KGHSH and CDR2 is LQKENI. V lost 1 base, J lost 0 bases, and 3 bases lay in between. CDR3 length equals 13 residues. This CDR3 reads CASSPQVNTEAFF. The CDR3 nucleotides read TGTGCCAGCTCACCACAGGTGAACACTGAAGCTTTCTTT.

This clonotype occurred a few times. CDR3: CSVEDQTQAYGYTF. In nucleotides, the CDR3 is TGCAGCGTTGAAGATCAAACGCAGGCCTATGGCTACACCTTC. The J gene is TRBJ1-2, the V gene TRBV29-1; D is undetermined. CDR1 and CDR2 from the germline V gene are SQVTM and ANQGSEA. The CDR3 length is 14 residues. Trimming cost V 0 bases and J 4 bases, with 12 bases left between them.

J is TRBJ2-3 and V is TRBV5-6, with 8 bases that match TRBD2. The V segment lost 6 bases and the J segment 5 bases; nucleotides outside the gene matches: 8. The CDR3 is 14 residues long. Germline lookup yields CDR1 SGHDT and CDR2 YYEEEE. CDR3 loop: CASTGGLGGDTQYF. DNA of the CDR3: TGTGCCAGCACCGGGGGACTAGGGGGAGATACGCAGTATTTT.

In this sample, this clonotype turned up a few times. The chain links TRBV5-1 to TRBJ1-1; 7 positions match TRBD1. With 3 bases clipped from V and 4 bases from J, the junction kept 6 bases outside the gene matches. In germline, CDR1 is SGHRS, CDR2 YFSETQ. This CDR3 has 14 amino acids. In nucleotides, the CDR3 is TGCGCCAGCAGCTGGGACAGCCTAGGCACTGAAGCTTTCTTT. Protein sequence: CASSWDSLGTEAFF.

The chain links TRBV20-1 to TRBJ1-5, with unresolved D. V dropped 6 bases and J dropped 0 bases, with 15 bases sitting between them. Germline CDR1 and CDR2: DFQATT and SNEGSKA (reference sequence). CDR3 length equals 15 residues. For the CDR3, the DNA is TGCAGTGCAGTCGGAGGCGCGGTTAGCAATCAGCCCCAGCATTTT. Amino acids: CSAVGGAVSNQPQHF.

The chain uses TRBV28 and TRBJ2-1; 11 nucleotides line up with TRBD1. This CDR3 is 15 amino acids long. V trimming: 4 bases; J trimming: 7 bases; junction bases outside the gene matches: 6. Germline V CDR1 and CDR2: MDHEN, SYDVKM. The CDR3 region has the DNA TGTGCCAGCAGTTACTGGACAGGGGGCTTTAATGAGCAGTTCTTC. Translation: CASSYWTGGFNEQFF. The complete variable domain, with remaining parts taken from reference TRBV28 and TRBJ2-1, reads DVKVTQSSRYLVKRTGEKVFLECVQDMDHENMFWYRQDPGLGLRLIYFSYDVKMKEKGDIPEGYSVSREKKERFSLILESASTNQTSMYLCASSYWTGGFNEQFFGPGTRLTVL.

This clonotype has at least ten counts. The V gene is TRBV4-2, the J gene TRBJ1-6; 7 bases fit TRBD1. Unmatched junction bases numbered 7, after V lost 1 base and J lost 10 bases. The CDR3 runs 15 residues. CDR1 and CDR2 (germline): LGHNA, YNFKEQ. The chain's CDR3 is CASSQVDRFESPLHF. The CDR3 DNA follows: TGTGCCAGCAGCCAAGTGGACAGGTTCGAATCACCCCTCCACTTT.

This clonotype was seen ten or more times. This sequence joins TRBV7-9 and TRBJ1-2; the match to TRBD1 covers 9 bases. The V segment lost 4 bases and the J segment 6 bases; nucleotides outside the gene matches: 6. CDR3 length: 14 residues. Germline V lookup: CDR1 SEHNR, CDR2 FQNEAQ (reference sequence). The CDR3 spells CASSSPDRGNGYTF. In DNA, the CDR3 is TGTGCCAGCAGCTCCCCGGACAGGGGAAATGGCTACACCTTC.

This chain joins TRBV4-1 and TRBJ2-7; D is uncertain. The germline gives CDR1 MGHRA, CDR2 YSYEKL. This CDR3 spans 13 amino acids. The V end lost 0 bases, the J end lost 5 bases, and 8 bases lay between the germline ends. CDR3 protein: CASSQESRNEQYF. The CDR3 nucleotides read TGCGCCAGCAGCCAAGAATCGAGAAACGAGCAGTACTTC.

This clonotype occurred many times. The rearrangement links TRBV7-9 to TRBJ1-2; D unresolved. Looked up from germline, CDR1 is SEHNR and CDR2 is FQNEAQ (reference sequence). The CDR3 is 13 residues long. The V gene lost 3 bases and the J gene lost 2 bases, with 7 bases spanning the gap. CDR3 sequence (DNA): TGTGCCAGCAGCTTGGCAGCGAACTATGGCTACACCTTC. As protein: CASSLAANYGYTF.

In this sample, this clonotype turned up a few times. The V call is TRBV7-2, the J call TRBJ1-6, with TRBD1 as a possible D gene (5 bases). Germline CDR1 SGHTA, CDR2 FQGNSA. The CDR3 covers 17 residues. Between the trimmed V and J ends, which lost 0 bases and 7 bases, there was a span of 16 bases. CDR3 bases: TGTGCCAGCAGCTTAGCGGTCGGAGGGGTTGGGAATTCACCCCTCCACTTT. Protein product: CASSLAVGGVGNSPLHF.

The chain has TRBV7-6 and TRBJ2-5; D perhaps matches TRBD1 (6 bases). V lost 3 bases and J 2 bases, leaving 10 bases between the germline ends. This CDR3 has 14 residues. CDR1 and CDR2 (germline): SGHVS, FNYEAQ. The CDR3 loop reads CASSFSTGQETQYF. The CDR3 DNA reads TGTGCCAGCAGCTTCAGTACAGGGCAAGAGACCCAGTACTTC.

In its sample, this clonotype was seen a few times. The genes are TRBV28 and TRBJ1-1; D possibly corresponds to TRBD1 (5 bases). Germline V gene sequence: CDR1 MDHEN, CDR2 SYDVKM. Trimming shortened V by 4 bases and J by 11 bases, and 20 bases separated the two germline ends. The CDR3 spans 14 residues. The CDR3 region is CASSSSGTRAGAFF. For the CDR3, the DNA is TGTGCCAGCAGTTCCTCCGGGACCCGGGCGGGGGCTTTCTTT.

This clonotype showed up just a few times. The CDR3 bases are TGTGCCAGTATGACATCCGAGAGCTCCTACAATGAGCAGTTCTTC. This translates into CASMTSESSYNEQFF. This sequence joins TRBV18 and TRBJ2-1, with D uncertain. The length of the CDR3 is 15 residues. Looked up from germline, CDR1 is KGHSH and CDR2 is LQKENI. Trimming removed 9 bases at V and 0 bases at J, with 15 bases between.

Only a few counts were recorded for this clonotype. CDR3 sequence: CASSPGGGGQETQYF. Here the CDR3 DNA reads TGTGCCAGCAGTCCTGGGGGAGGCGGGCAAGAGACCCAGTACTTC. The chain has TRBV7-2 and TRBJ2-5, with D possibly being TRBD2 (6 bases). The CDR3 length is 15 residues. Germline-derived CDR1 and CDR2 are SGHTA and FQGNSA. V was trimmed by 6 bases and J by 2 bases, leaving 16 bases between them.

The chain couples TRBV6-1 to TRBJ1-3, with TRBD1 identical over 7 bases. The CDR3 loop spans 18 amino acids. V shed 6 bases, J shed 0 bases, and the junction held 14 bases outside the gene matches. Germline V CDR1 and CDR2: MNHNS, SASEGT. The CDR3 is CASRLFGTDFYSGNTIYF. CDR3 sequence (DNA): TGTGCCAGCAGGCTCTTTGGGACAGACTTTTACTCTGGAAACACCATATATTTT.

This clonotype was counted many times. The chain links TRBV5-1 to TRBJ2-2; D is ambiguous. Trimming shortened V by 1 base and J by 10 bases, and 8 bases separated the two germline ends. Germline assignment: CDR1 SGHRS and CDR2 YFSETQ. This CDR3 region has 12 residues. CDR3 bases: TGCGCCAGCAGCTTGAGAATTCCGGAGCTGTTTTTT. This sequence encodes CASSLRIPELFF.

The rearrangement uses TRBV6-1 and TRBJ2-2; 12 bases align to TRBD2. The CDR3 spans 16 residues. V trimming: 4 bases; J trimming: 6 bases; junction bases outside the gene matches: 6. The germline V gene has CDR1 MNHNS and CDR2 SASEGT. In DNA, the CDR3 is TGTGCCAGCAGTGGACTAGCGGGAGTTGGGGCCGGGGAGCTGTTTTTT. This encodes CASSGLAGVGAGELFF.

This clonotype was found a few times. The J gene is TRBJ2-7, the V gene TRBV10-3; no definite D call. V was cut by 6 bases and J by 4 bases, with 7 bases left in between. From germline, CDR1 is ENHRY and CDR2 SYGVKD. This CDR3 spans 11 amino acids. Written as DNA, the CDR3 is TGTGCCATCAGGCTAGGGTACGAGCAGTACTTC. Translated: CAIRLGYEQYF.

The chain links TRBV28 to TRBJ2-7, with 10 bases fitting TRBD1. The CDR3 covers 13 residues. Germline V gene sequence: CDR1 MDHEN, CDR2 SYDVKM. V was pared by 8 bases and J by 2 bases, with 3 bases of the junction left unmatched. The CDR3 protein is CASGTGVTYEQYF. In nucleotides, the CDR3 is TGTGCCAGCGGGACAGGGGTTACCTACGAGCAGTACTTC.

The J gene is TRBJ2-7, the V gene TRBV19, with 7 bases lining up with TRBD1. There are 15 residues in the CDR3. In germline, CDR1 is LNHDA, CDR2 SQIVND (reference sequence). V lost 5 bases and J lost 5; bases outside the gene matches: 12. The CDR3 reads CASSATDRVQNEQYF. CDR3 sequence (DNA): TGTGCCAGTAGTGCAACAGACAGGGTTCAGAACGAGCAGTACTTC.

V and J are TRBV11-3 and TRBJ2-1; D is unresolved. CDR3 size: 15 residues. Trimming pared 0 bases from V and 1 base from J, leaving 7 bases between. The V gene's germline CDR1 is SGHNT and CDR2 YENEEA. Here the CDR3 reads CASSLEGQSYNEQFF. Here the CDR3 DNA reads TGTGCCAGCAGCTTAGAGGGTCAATCCTACAATGAGCAGTTCTTC.